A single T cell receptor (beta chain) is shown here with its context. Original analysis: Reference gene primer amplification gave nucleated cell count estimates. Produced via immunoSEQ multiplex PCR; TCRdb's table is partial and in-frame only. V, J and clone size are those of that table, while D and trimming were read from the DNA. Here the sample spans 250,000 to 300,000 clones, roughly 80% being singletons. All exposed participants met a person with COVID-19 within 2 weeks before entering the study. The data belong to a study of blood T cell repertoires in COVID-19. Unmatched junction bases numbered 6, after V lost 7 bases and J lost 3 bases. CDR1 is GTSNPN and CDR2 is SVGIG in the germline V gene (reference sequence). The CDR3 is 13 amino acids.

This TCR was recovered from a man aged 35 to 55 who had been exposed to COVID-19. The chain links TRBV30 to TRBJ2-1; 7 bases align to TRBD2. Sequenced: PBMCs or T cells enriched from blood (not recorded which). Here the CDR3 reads CALWKRGYNEQFF. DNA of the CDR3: TGTGCCTTGTGGAAGCGGGGCTACAATGAGCAGTTCTTC.